Listed below are T cell receptor beta chains from one sample, sequenced in a study of vaccination and CD4 T cells after COVID-19. MiXCR, applied by TCRdb to the PCR reads, yields one record per CDR3 protein. The sample consists of 15,000 to 25,000 distinct CDR3 sequences, under 65% of them appearing once. Their antigens remain unidentified. The specimen was CD4+ T cells from blood, cultured in vitro. Receptors were obtained from a human donor who had recovered from COVID-19. CDR3s include the opening cysteine and the closing phenylalanine or tryptophan. A D gene is named only where the DNA matches it firmly. Size is omitted from some rows. Given values are once, few, many or a class for expanded clones.

size: .; J: TRBJ1-2; V: TRBV9; D: .; DNA: TGTGCCAGCGGCCCCCGGTCCGATGGCCATGGCTACACCTTC; CDR3: CASGPRSDGHGYTF
size: .; J: TRBJ1-2; V: TRBV2; D: .; DNA: TGTGCCAGCAGTGATGGTGCGAAGGGCGGCTACACCTTC; CDR3: CASSDGAKGGYTF
size: few; J: TRBJ1-5; V: TRBV6-5; D: .; DNA: TGTGCCAGCAGTTATCCCAGCCCCGGGCAGCCCCAGCATTTT; CDR3: CASSYPSPGQPQHF
size: .; J: TRBJ1-1; V: TRBV29-1; D: TRBD1; DNA: TGCAGGGTTGAAAAGGGGGCTGGCCGAACCATGAACACTGAAGCTTTCTTT; CDR3: CRVEKGAGRTMNTEAFF
size: .; J: TRBJ2-1; V: TRBV20-1; D: TRBD2; DNA: TGCAGTGTTACGGGGCTAGCGGGAGGGGGGTACAATGAGCAGTTCTTC; CDR3: CSVTGLAGGGYNEQFF
size: .; J: TRBJ2-7; V: TRBV7-9; D: .; DNA: TGTGCCAGCAAGCAGGAGAGTTCCGAGCAGTACTTC; CDR3: CASKQESSEQYF
size: .; J: TRBJ2-7; V: TRBV6-2/TRBV6-3; D: TRBD2; DNA: TGTGCCAGCCGCAACAGCGGGACCCACGAGCAGTACTTC; CDR3: CASRNSGTHEQYF
size: .; J: TRBJ2-3; V: TRBV20-1; D: TRBD1; DNA: TGCAGTGCTAGTGACAGGGGGAGTGGAGATACGCAGTATTTT; CDR3: CSASDRGSGDTQYF
size: few; J: TRBJ2-7; V: TRBV27; D: .; DNA: TGTGCCAGCAGTTTATCGAAGGTGCACGAGCAGTACTTC; CDR3: CASSLSKVHEQYF
size: few; J: TRBJ1-1; V: TRBV20-1; D: TRBD1; DNA: TGCAGTGCGACAGGGTTAACTGAAGCTTTCTTT; CDR3: CSATGLTEAFF
size: .; J: TRBJ1-3; V: TRBV24-1; D: .; DNA: TGTGCCACCAGTGATGGACGGAACTCTGGAAACACCATATATTTT; CDR3: CATSDGRNSGNTIYF
size: few; J: TRBJ1-6; V: TRBV23-1; D: TRBD1; DNA: TGCGCCAGCAGTCAATCGCGGACAGGGGGCAATTCACCCCTCCACTTT; CDR3: CASSQSRTGGNSPLHF
size: few; J: TRBJ1-1; V: TRBV10-3; D: .; DNA: TGTGCCATCAGGCCAGGGACTGAAGCTTTCTTT; CDR3: CAIRPGTEAFF
size: .; J: TRBJ2-2; V: TRBV7-3; D: .; DNA: TGTGCCAGCAGCTTCATTGGGGGGGCCACCGGGGAGCTGTTTTTT; CDR3: CASSFIGGATGELFF
size: .; J: TRBJ2-2; V: TRBV27; D: .; DNA: TGTGCCAGCAGTTTTGGGGGTCGGAACACCGGGGAGCTGTTTTTT; CDR3: CASSFGGRNTGELFF
size: .; J: TRBJ1-1; V: TRBV6-5; D: TRBD1; DNA: TGTGCCAGCAGTTACGACAGGGCGAACACTGAAGCTTTCTTT; CDR3: CASSYDRANTEAFF
size: .; J: TRBJ1-1; V: TRBV20-1; D: .; DNA: TGCAGTGCTAGAACAGGACAGCTGAACACTGAAGCTTTCTTT; CDR3: CSARTGQLNTEAFF
size: .; J: TRBJ2-6; V: TRBV12-3/TRBV12-4; D: .; DNA: TGTGCCAGCAGTTTAAAAACAGGGCGTCCTGGGGCCAACGTCCTGACTTTC; CDR3: CASSLKTGRPGANVLTF
size: .; J: TRBJ1-1; V: TRBV30; D: .; DNA: TGTGCCTGGAGTGTACGAGGAGGAGTTAACACTGAAGCTTTCTTT; CDR3: CAWSVRGGVNTEAFF
size: .; J: TRBJ2-5; V: TRBV18; D: .; DNA: TGTGCCAGCTCACCGGGGGGCCAAGAGACCCAGTACTTC; CDR3: CASSPGGQETQYF
size: .; J: TRBJ1-4; V: TRBV20-1; D: .; DNA: TGCAGTGCTAGAGATCCGACGGGGGTTAATGAAAAACTGTTTTTT; CDR3: CSARDPTGVNEKLFF
size: .; J: TRBJ2-7; V: TRBV28; D: TRBD1; DNA: TGTGCCAGCAGTTCCTTAGGGACAGGGCCCTACGAGCAGTACTTC; CDR3: CASSSLGTGPYEQYF
size: .; J: TRBJ2-7; V: TRBV6-5; D: .; DNA: TGTGCCAGCAGTTACTATTACGAGCAGTACTTC; CDR3: CASSYYYEQYF
size: few; J: TRBJ2-4; V: TRBV20-1; D: TRBD1; DNA: TGCAGTGCTCGGGACAGCTTCAAAAACATTCAGTACTTC; CDR3: CSARDSFKNIQYF
size: .; J: TRBJ1-1; V: TRBV6-1; D: .; DNA: TGTGCCAGCAGCCAAACCCGGACAGTGAACACTGAAGCTTTCTTT; CDR3: CASSQTRTVNTEAFF
size: .; J: TRBJ1-2; V: TRBV19; D: TRBD1; DNA: TGTGCCAGTAGGGACAGGGGAATTTTCGGCTACACCTTC; CDR3: CASRDRGIFGYTF
size: few; J: TRBJ1-5; V: TRBV20-1; D: .; DNA: TGCAGTGCTAGCACAGGGATCGCCAATCAGCCCCAGCATTTT; CDR3: CSASTGIANQPQHF
size: few; J: TRBJ1-1; V: TRBV11-3; D: TRBD1; DNA: TGTGCCAGCACCCTAGGAGGGGGCAGGAACACTGAAGCTTTCTTT; CDR3: CASTLGGGRNTEAFF
size: .; J: TRBJ1-5; V: TRBV10-2; D: TRBD1; DNA: TGCGCCAGCAGGGACAGGGGGCACGTCAATCAGCCCCAGCATTTT; CDR3: CASRDRGHVNQPQHF
size: .; J: TRBJ2-7; V: TRBV6-5; D: .; DNA: TGTGCCAGCAGTTACGTGGGCGGAACCTACGAGCAGTACTTC; CDR3: CASSYVGGTYEQYF
size: .; J: TRBJ1-5; V: TRBV3-1; D: .; DNA: TGTGCCAGCAGCCAAGGGGGTTTTGCCCCTCAGCCCCAGCATTTT; CDR3: CASSQGGFAPQPQHF
size: few; J: TRBJ1-5; V: TRBV20-1; D: .; DNA: TGCAGTGCTAGCCGCCGGGACTTCTATAGCAATCAGCCCCAGCATTTT; CDR3: CSASRRDFYSNQPQHF
size: few; J: TRBJ2-3; V: TRBV6-2/TRBV6-3; D: TRBD2; DNA: TGTGCCAGCAGTACACGGACTAGCGGCACAGATACGCAGTATTTT; CDR3: CASSTRTSGTDTQYF
size: .; J: TRBJ1-5; V: TRBV9; D: TRBD1; DNA: TGTGCCAGCAGTGGGACAGACGCCAATCAGCCCCAGCATTTT; CDR3: CASSGTDANQPQHF
size: .; J: TRBJ2-1; V: TRBV11-2; D: TRBD1; DNA: TGTGCCAGCAGCCAGGACAGGGGGCTTTCCTACAATGAGCAGTTCTTC; CDR3: CASSQDRGLSYNEQFF
size: .; J: TRBJ2-1; V: TRBV7-9; D: TRBD2; DNA: TGTGCCAGCAGCTTAGCCGGGACTAGCGGGAGGGGGGGATACGACAATGAGCAGTTCTTC; CDR3: CASSLAGTSGRGGYDNEQFF
size: .; J: TRBJ1-5; V: TRBV28; D: TRBD1; DNA: TGTGCCAGCAGATTTACAGGGGTAGATCAGCCCCAGCATTTT; CDR3: CASRFTGVDQPQHF
size: .; J: TRBJ1-2; V: TRBV19; D: .; DNA: TGTGCCAGTAGTAGCCAATTCTTGAGACTCTATGGCTACACCTTC; CDR3: CASSSQFLRLYGYTF
size: few; J: TRBJ1-2; V: TRBV10-3; D: TRBD1; DNA: TGTGCCATCAGTTTTGACAGGGTTGGCTACACCTTC; CDR3: CAISFDRVGYTF
size: .; J: TRBJ1-1; V: TRBV6-1; D: .; DNA: TGTGCCAGCAGTACCCGATTAAACACTGAAGCTTTCTTT; CDR3: CASSTRLNTEAFF
size: few; J: TRBJ1-5; V: TRBV21-1; D: .; DNA: TGTGCCAGCAGCATCCGGGACACCAATCAGCCCCAGCATTTT; CDR3: CASSIRDTNQPQHF
size: .; J: TRBJ2-5; V: TRBV7-7; D: .; DNA: TGTGCTAGCAGCTGGACTAACGAGGGGGCCCAGTACTTC; CDR3: CASSWTNEGAQYF
size: once; J: TRBJ2-7; V: TRBV4-1; D: TRBD2; DNA: TGCGCCAGCAGCCAAGATCCGGGAGGGCGCTACGAGCAGTACTTC; CDR3: CASSQDPGGRYEQYF
size: .; J: TRBJ2-3; V: TRBV5-8; D: .; DNA: TGTGCCAGCAGCTTGTGGGTTTTATCTAGCACAGATACGCAGTATTTT; CDR3: CASSLWVLSSTDTQYF
size: few; J: TRBJ1-2; V: TRBV7-2; D: .; DNA: TGTGCCAGCAGCTCCGCCCGGACGGGCGGCTATGGCTACACCTTC; CDR3: CASSSARTGGYGYTF
size: .; J: TRBJ2-7; V: TRBV27; D: .; DNA: TGTGCCAGCAGACCTACTACCTTGGGGGACGAGCAGTACTTC; CDR3: CASRPTTLGDEQYF
size: .; J: TRBJ2-1; V: TRBV28; D: TRBD1; DNA: TGTGCCAGCAGAGGGGACAGGGAGGGGAATGAGCAGTTCTTC; CDR3: CASRGDREGNEQFF
size: few; J: TRBJ1-5; V: TRBV12-3/TRBV12-4; D: .; DNA: TGTGCCAGCAGTTCAAATCAGCCCCAGCATTTT; CDR3: CASSSNQPQHF
size: .; J: TRBJ1-4; V: TRBV28; D: TRBD1; DNA: TGTGCCAGCAGGCCCCAGGGACAGGGAGCCGCGGCTAATGAAAAACTGTTTTTT; CDR3: CASRPQGQGAAANEKLFF
size: .; J: TRBJ2-6; V: TRBV28; D: TRBD1; DNA: TGTGCCAGCAGCCTGGGACAGGGATCGCGAGGGGCCAACGTCCTGACTTTC; CDR3: CASSLGQGSRGANVLTF
size: once; J: TRBJ2-1; V: TRBV18; D: TRBD2; DNA: TGTGCCAGCTCACCAATGAGCGGGGGGACCTACAATGAGCAGTTCTTC; CDR3: CASSPMSGGTYNEQFF
size: few; J: TRBJ2-2; V: TRBV20-1; D: .; DNA: TGCAGTGCTAGAGATCCCGGGACTGACACCGGGGAGCTGTTTTTT; CDR3: CSARDPGTDTGELFF
size: .; J: TRBJ1-3; V: TRBV6-2/TRBV6-3; D: .; DNA: TGTGCCAGCAGTAGAGACATCAGCTCTGGAAACACCATATATTTT; CDR3: CASSRDISSGNTIYF
size: .; J: TRBJ1-1; V: TRBV10-3; D: .; DNA: TGTGCCATCAGAGACCCTGCGGGGACTGAAGCTTTCTTT; CDR3: CAIRDPAGTEAFF
size: .; J: TRBJ2-7; V: TRBV5-1; D: TRBD1; DNA: TGCGCCAGCAGCCTCGGGACAGGGTACTACGAGCAGTACTTC; CDR3: CASSLGTGYYEQYF
size: once; J: TRBJ2-6; V: TRBV6-1; D: .; DNA: TGTGCCAGCAGTCCGGGCCTCTCTGGGGCCAACGTCCTGACTTTC; CDR3: CASSPGLSGANVLTF
size: .; J: TRBJ1-5; V: TRBV5-5; D: .; DNA: TGTGCCAGCAGCGTTGCTCAGGGGAATCAGCCCCAGCATTTT; CDR3: CASSVAQGNQPQHF